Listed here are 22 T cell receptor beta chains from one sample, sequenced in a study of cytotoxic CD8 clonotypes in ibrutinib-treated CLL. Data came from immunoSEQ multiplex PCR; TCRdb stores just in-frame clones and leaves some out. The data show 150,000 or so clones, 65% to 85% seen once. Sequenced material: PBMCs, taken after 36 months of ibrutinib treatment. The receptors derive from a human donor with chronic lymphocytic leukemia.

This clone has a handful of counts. The CDR3 region has the DNA TGTGCCAGCAGTTACCAGGGAAATCAGCCCCAGCATTTT. Translation: CASSYQGNQPQHF. The chain couples TRBV6-6 to TRBJ1-5; perhaps TRBD1 as D (5 bases). There are 13 residues in the CDR3. The germline V and J ends were trimmed by 2 bases and 4 bases, with 6 bases remaining between them. Per the germline V gene, CDR1 is MNHNY and CDR2 is SVGAGI (reference sequence).

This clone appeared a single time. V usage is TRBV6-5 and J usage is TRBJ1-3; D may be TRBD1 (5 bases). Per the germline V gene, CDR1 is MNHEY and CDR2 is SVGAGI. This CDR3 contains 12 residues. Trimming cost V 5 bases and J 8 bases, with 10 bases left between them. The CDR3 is CASSPRVDTIYF. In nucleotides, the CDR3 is TGTGCCAGCAGTCCCAGGGTGGACACCATATATTTT.

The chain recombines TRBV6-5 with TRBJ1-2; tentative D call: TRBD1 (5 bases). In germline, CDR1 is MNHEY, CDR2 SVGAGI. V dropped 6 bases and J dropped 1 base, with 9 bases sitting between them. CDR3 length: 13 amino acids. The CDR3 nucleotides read TGTGCCAGCAGACACGACAGTAACTATGGCTACACCTTC. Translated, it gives CASRHDSNYGYTF.

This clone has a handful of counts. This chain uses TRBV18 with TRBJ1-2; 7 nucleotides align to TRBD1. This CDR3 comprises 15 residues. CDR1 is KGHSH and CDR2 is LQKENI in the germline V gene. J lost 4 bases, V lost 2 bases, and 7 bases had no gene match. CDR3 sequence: CASSPDRELGYGYTF. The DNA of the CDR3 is TGTGCCAGCTCACCAGACAGGGAACTTGGCTATGGCTACACCTTC.

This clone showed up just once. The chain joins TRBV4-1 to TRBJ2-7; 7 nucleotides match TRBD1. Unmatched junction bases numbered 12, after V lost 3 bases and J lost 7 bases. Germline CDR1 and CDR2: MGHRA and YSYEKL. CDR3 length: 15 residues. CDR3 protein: CASSQLTGSIVEQYF. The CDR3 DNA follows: TGCGCCAGCAGCCAGCTGACAGGGTCGATAGTAGAGCAGTACTTC.

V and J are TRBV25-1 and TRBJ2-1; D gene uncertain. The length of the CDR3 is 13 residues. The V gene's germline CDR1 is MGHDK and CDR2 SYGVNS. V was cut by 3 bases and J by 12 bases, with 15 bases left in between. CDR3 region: CASSERTALVQFF. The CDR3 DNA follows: TGTGCCAGCAGTGAGAGGACCGCGCTTGTGCAGTTCTTC.

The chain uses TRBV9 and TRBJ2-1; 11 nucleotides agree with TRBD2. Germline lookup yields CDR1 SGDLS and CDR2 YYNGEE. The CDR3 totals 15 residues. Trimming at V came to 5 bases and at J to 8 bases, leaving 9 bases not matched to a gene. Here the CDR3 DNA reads TGTGCCAGCAGTGCATCCACTAGCGGGAGACATGAGCAGTTCTTC. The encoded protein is CASSASTSGRHEQFF.

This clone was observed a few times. Written as DNA, the CDR3 is TGCGCCAGCAATGGGGACGCCGGGGAGCTGTTTTTT. It yields the protein CASNGDAGELFF. The chain couples TRBV5-1 to TRBJ2-2; D may be TRBD1 or TRBD2 (5 bases each). The CDR3 runs to 12 residues. Germline CDR1 is SGHRS and CDR2 is YFSETQ. Trimming took 6 bases from V and 6 from J, leaving 9 bases between them.

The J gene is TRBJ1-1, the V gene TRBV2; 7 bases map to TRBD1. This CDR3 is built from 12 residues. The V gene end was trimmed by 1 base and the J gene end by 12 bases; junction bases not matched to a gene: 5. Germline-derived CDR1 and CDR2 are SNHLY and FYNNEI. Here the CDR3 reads CASSEGGGGSFF. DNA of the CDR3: TGTGCCAGCAGTGAAGGAGGGGGCGGTTCTTTCTTT.

The CDR3 DNA is TGCGCCAGCAGCCAGACAGTGAACACTGAAGCTTTCTTT. This encodes CASSQTVNTEAFF. The V and J genes are TRBV4-1 and TRBJ1-1, with D possibly being TRBD1 (5 bases). The CDR3 contains 13 residues. V gave up 3 bases and J gave up 0 bases, with 5 bases separating them. Germline loops: CDR1 MGHRA, CDR2 YSYEKL.

CDR3 loop: CASSVAGGEAFF. The CDR3 nucleotides read TGTGCCAGCTCTGTCGCGGGGGGTGAAGCTTTCTTT. The chain couples TRBV18 to TRBJ1-1; possible D gene TRBD1, 5 bases. Germline V lookup: CDR1 KGHSH, CDR2 LQKENI. This CDR3 region has 12 residues. Between the trimmed V and J ends, which lost 6 bases and 7 bases, there was a span of 12 bases.

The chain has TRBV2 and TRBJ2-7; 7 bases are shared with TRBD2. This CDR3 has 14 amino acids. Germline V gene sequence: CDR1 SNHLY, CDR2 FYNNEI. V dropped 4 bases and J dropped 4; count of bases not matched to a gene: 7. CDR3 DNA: TGTGCCAGCAGTGCTCGCGGGAGTTTGTACGAGCAGTACTTC. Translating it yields CASSARGSLYEQYF. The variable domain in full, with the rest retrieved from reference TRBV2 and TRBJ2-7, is EPEVTQTPSHQVTQMGQEVILRCVPISNHLYFYWYRQILGQKVEFLVSFYNNEISEKSEIFDDQFSVERPDGSNFTLKIRSTKLEDSAMYFCASSARGSLYEQYFGPGTRLTVT.

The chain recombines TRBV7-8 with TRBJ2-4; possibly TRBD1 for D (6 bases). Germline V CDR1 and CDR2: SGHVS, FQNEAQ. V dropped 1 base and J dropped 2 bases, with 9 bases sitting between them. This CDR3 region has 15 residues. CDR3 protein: CASSLVWGPKNIQYF. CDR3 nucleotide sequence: TGTGCCAGCAGCTTAGTGTGGGGGCCCAAAAACATTCAGTACTTC.

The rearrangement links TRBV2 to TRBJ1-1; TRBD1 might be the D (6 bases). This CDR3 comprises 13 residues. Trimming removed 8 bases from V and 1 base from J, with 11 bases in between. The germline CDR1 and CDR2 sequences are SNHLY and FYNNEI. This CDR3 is CASFQGRNTEAFF. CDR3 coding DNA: TGTGCCAGCTTCCAGGGGAGGAACACTGAAGCTTTCTTT.

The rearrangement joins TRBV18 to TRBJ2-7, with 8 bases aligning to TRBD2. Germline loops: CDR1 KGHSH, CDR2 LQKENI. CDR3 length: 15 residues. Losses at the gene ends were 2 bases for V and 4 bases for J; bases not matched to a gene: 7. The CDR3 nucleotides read TGTGCCAGCTCACCATCCCGGGGGGGCAAGTACGAGCAGTACTTC. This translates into CASSPSRGGKYEQYF.

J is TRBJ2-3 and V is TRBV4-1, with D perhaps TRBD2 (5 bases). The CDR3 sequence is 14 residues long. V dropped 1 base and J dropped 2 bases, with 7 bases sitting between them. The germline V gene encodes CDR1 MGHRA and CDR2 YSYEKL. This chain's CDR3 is CASSQVGLTDTQYF. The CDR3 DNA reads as TGCGCCAGCAGCCAAGTAGGACTCACAGATACGCAGTATTTT.

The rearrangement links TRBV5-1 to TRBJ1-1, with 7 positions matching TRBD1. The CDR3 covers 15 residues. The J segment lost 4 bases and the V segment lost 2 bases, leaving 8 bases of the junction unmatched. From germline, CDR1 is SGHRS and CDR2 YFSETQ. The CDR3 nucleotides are TGCGCCAGCAGCTTACCACAGGGGTTCGGCACTGAAGCTTTCTTT. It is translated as CASSLPQGFGTEAFF. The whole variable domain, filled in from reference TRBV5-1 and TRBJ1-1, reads KAGVTQTPRYLIKTRGQQVTLSCSPISGHRSVSWYQQTPGQGLQFLFEYFSETQRNKGNFPGRFSGRQFSNSRSEMNVSTLELGDSALYLCASSLPQGFGTEAFFGQGTRLTVV.

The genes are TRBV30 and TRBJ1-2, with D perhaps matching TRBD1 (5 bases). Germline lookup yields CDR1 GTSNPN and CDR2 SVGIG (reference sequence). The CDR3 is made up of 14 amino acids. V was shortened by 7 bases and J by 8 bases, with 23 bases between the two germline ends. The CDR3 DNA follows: TGTGCCTTACTTCAGGGTACCCACGTAAAGGGCTACACCTTC. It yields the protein CALLQGTHVKGYTF.

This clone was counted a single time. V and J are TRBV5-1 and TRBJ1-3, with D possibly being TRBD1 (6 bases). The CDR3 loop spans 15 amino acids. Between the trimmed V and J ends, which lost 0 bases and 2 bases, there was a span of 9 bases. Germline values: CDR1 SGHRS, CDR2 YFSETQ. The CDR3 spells CASSLEGGTGNTIYF. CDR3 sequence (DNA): TGCGCCAGCAGCTTGGAGGGGGGAACTGGAAACACCATATATTTT. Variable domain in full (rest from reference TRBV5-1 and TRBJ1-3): KAGVTQTPRYLIKTRGQQVTLSCSPISGHRSVSWYQQTPGQGLQFLFEYFSETQRNKGNFPGRFSGRQFSNSRSEMNVSTLELGDSALYLCASSLEGGTGNTIYFGEGSWLTVV.

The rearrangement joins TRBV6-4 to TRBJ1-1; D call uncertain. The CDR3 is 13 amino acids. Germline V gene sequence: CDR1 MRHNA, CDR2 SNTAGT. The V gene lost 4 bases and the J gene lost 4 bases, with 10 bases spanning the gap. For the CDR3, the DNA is TGTGCCAGCAGTGCGGGAATGGGCACTGAAGCTTTCTTT. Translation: CASSAGMGTEAFF.

CDR3 in amino acids: CASRIQRSPLHF. The CDR3 DNA is TGTGCCAGCAGAATTCAGAGGTCACCCCTCCACTTT. The chain joins TRBV28 to TRBJ1-6; D is unclear. V was pared by 6 bases and J by 10 bases, with 10 bases between. The CDR3 sequence is 12 residues long. Germline CDR1 MDHEN, CDR2 SYDVKM.

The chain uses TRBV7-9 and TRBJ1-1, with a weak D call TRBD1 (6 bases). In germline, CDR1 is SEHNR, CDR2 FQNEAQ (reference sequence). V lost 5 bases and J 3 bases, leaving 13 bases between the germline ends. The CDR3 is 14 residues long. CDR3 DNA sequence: TGTGCCAGCAGCGCACAGGGTTGGGACACTGAAGCTTTCTTT. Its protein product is CASSAQGWDTEAFF.